This T cell receptor beta chain comes out of a study of read filtering for tumor transcriptome and immune sequencing. Study at large: Among patients, some 17 were male and about 15 female, aged about 40 to 90 (mean around 61). After DNase treatment, RNA was made into whole-transcriptome libraries.

Worth noting for this clonotype: A much larger clone is a single base away; this may be a read error.

Germline V gene sequence: CDR1 SGHAT, CDR2 FQNNGV. This CDR3 contains 12 residues. From approximately 400 ng of RNA, a library with molecular barcoded alpha/delta and beta/gamma adaptors was made. TCRdb fed the reads into MiXCR, producing one record per CDR3 protein. The sample has under 60,000 distinct CDR3 sequences, 15% to 20% seen once. The source is a donor at least 40 years old with multiple myeloma. This chain links TRBV11-2 with TRBJ2-5; D is unclear. Sequenced input: a population of CD138-negative cells sorted from bone marrow. The CDR3: CASSRPQEAQYF. The CDR3 DNA reads TGTGCCAGTTCGCGGCCGCAAGAGGCCCAGTACTTC.